Given below is one TCR beta chain in context. Its target antigen remains unknown. The sample holds no much larger clone one base away, and base qualities are not on file. A patient counted as having stable Graves' hyperthyroidism if no progression to ophthalmopathy occurred over 18 months of follow-up. Hyperthyroidism patients were newly diagnosed, with disease duration under 2 months, and aged 18 to 65 years. Patients with uncontrolled infections, other autoimmune diseases, pregnancy or lactation were excluded. Diagnoses were based on clinical symptoms, serum thyroxine and TRAb, thyroid ultrasound and orbital computed tomography. PBMCs were separated from 8 to 10 ml of fresh peripheral blood using Ficoll-Paque density gradient centrifugation. Total RNA was extracted using Trizol reagent, and RNA quality was assessed on an Agilent 2100 Bioanalyzer. These data belong to a study of T cells in Graves' hyperthyroidism and ophthalmopathy (dated by TCRdb to the late 2010s). In the study overall: Peripheral blood was sampled at the time of initial diagnosis, prior to any treatment. To identify distinguishing TCR V-J signatures, a discovery cohort of some 99 patients was used, comprising 40 to 45 with Graves' ophthalmopathy and approximately 57 with stable Graves' hyperthyroidism. Prospective prediction of ophthalmopathy was tested in an independent validation cohort of about 19 hyperthyroidism patients and 15 to 17 patients who later progressed to ophthalmopathy. The 90 or so discovery patients were randomly split 7:3 into training and test sets. In over five Graves' hyperthyroidism patients, the study also compared T-cell repertoires from thyroid tissue with T-cell repertoires from blood. Following sampling, methimazole starting at 30 mg daily was given to hyperthyroidism patients, and high-dose intravenous methylprednisolone was given to ophthalmopathy patients. The paper describes TCR Vbeta CDR3 sequencing of 140 or so peripheral blood samples, made up of under 50 ophthalmopathy patients, some 80 hyperthyroidism patients and about 17 progressor patients. Broader findings and caveats from the paper: Sample size was not statistically predetermined, and investigators were not blinded to group allocation. In validation, the model predicted progression to ophthalmopathy with roughly 66% sensitivity and approximately 72% specificity, a median of approximately 6.5 months before onset. Most expanded thyroid clonotypes (frequency above 0.001) were also detected in blood, suggesting blood repertoires may reflect thyroid immune responses. A 13 V-J signature model separated ophthalmopathy from stable hyperthyroidism, with 87.88% sensitivity and about 81% specificity in cross-validation and 80%/75% in testing.

The CDR3, cysteine through phenylalanine, is 15 amino acids long. Only the CDR3 DNA is retained, 45 bases long and in frame from the first base. Per the germline V gene, SGHTS is the CDR1 and YDEGEE is the CDR2. Relative to germline, V is 4 bases shorter and J is 5 bases shorter, with 18 bases between their ends. TCR beta CDR3 regions were amplified from RNA transcripts. The first round of RT-PCR for the TCR CDR3 was performed with the HTBI primer set and the Qiagen OneStep RT-PCR kit. Libraries were constructed in a second round of multiplex PCR, after which size selection and purification were performed. Sequencing of the libraries was done on an Illumina HiSeq2000 using paired-end 100 bp reads. The authors processed their data as follows. SOAPnuke was used to process the raw data, with reads discarded if the reads contained adapters or uncalled bases, had a mean Phred below 15, or lacked an exact constant-primer or identifier match. COPE v1.2.5 was used to merge high-quality paired reads, and clonotypes were defined as unique nucleotide sequences. MiTCR v1.1 was used to align clonotypes to the IMGT TRBV, TRBD and TRBJ reference segments. Analysis was restricted to V-J combinations with a frequency above 0.0001, which covered roughly 99% of repertoires. The TCS score was defined as F50 (clonal expansion) divided by E x V (chaos), with BLOSUM62-based TCRdist calculated between CDR3 peptides within each V-J. Welch's t-statistics and random forest reduced 500 to 550 V-J features to 10 to 15, which were used in a naive Bayes classifier (R e1071). Clones were called with MiXCR by TCRdb after fastp trimmed the public reads at Q25, and only in-frame beta chains were retained. One record per CDR3 amino acid sequence lists the most common genes and DNA. The authors' filters were not applied to this entry. The sample contains hundreds of thousands of distinct CDR3 sequences, around 17% of them found a single time. About 17% of the sample rests with the top ten.

The TCR sequence derives from a woman between 18 and 29 years old with Graves' hyperthyroidism. Sequenced sample: blood. The chain employs TRBV5-8 and TRBJ1-2; the D gene is not confidently resolved. DNA sequence: TGTGCCAGCAGCCCTCTCACACAACACCTGTATGGCTACACCTTC. Its product reads: CASSPLTQHLYGYTF.